The 12 T cell receptor beta chains in this list originate from one sample, sequenced in a study of T cells expressing NK-cell markers. TCRdb reanalyzed the 5' RACE reads and collapses them to one entry per CDR3 protein, without DNA. The specimen's table records roughly 390,000 distinct CDR3 sequences. The sample taken for sequencing was blood T cells: a sorted CD56 or NKG2C T cell subset, CD4+ or CD8+ T cells, or bulk PBMC T cells (not recorded which). These receptors all come from a woman aged 45-65 years in good health.

This chain connects TRBV2 to TRBJ2-1; the D gene TCRdb calls, TRBD2, cannot be checked with no DNA. CDR3 length: 16 amino acids. CDR1 SNHLY and CDR2 FYNNEI come from the germline V gene. The chain's CDR3 is CASIEELAGVYNEQFF.

This rearrangement joins TRBV7-8 to TRBJ2-1. The CDR3 runs 13 residues. CDR1 and CDR2 (germline): SGHVS, FQNEAQ. Here the CDR3 reads CASSPAWYNEQFF.

This chain joins TRBV5-1 and TRBJ2-7; without DNA, the TCRdb call of TRBD1 cannot be checked. Germline CDR1 reads SGHRS; CDR2 reads YFSETQ. CDR3 length: 12 residues. This CDR3 reads CASSYRGYEQYF. Filled out from reference TRBV5-1 and TRBJ2-7, the complete variable domain reads KAGVTQTPRYLIKTRGQQVTLSCSPISGHRSVSWYQQTPGQGLQFLFEYFSETQRNKGNFPGRFSGRQFSNSRSEMNVSTLELGDSALYLCASSYRGYEQYFGPGTRLTVT.

V gene TRBV20-1 combines with J gene TRBJ2-3; the TCRdb D gene call, TRBD2, has no DNA to confirm it. This CDR3 region has 18 residues. Germline V lookup: CDR1 DFQATT, CDR2 SNEGSKA (reference sequence). The CDR3 loop is CSARRGLAGVGPTDTQYF.

The chain has TRBV5-1 and TRBJ1-1. The CDR3 length is 13 residues. CDR1 is SGHRS and CDR2 is YFSETQ in the germline V gene. The CDR3 sequence is CASSLGRGTEAFF.

This chain links TRBV3-1 with TRBJ2-7; TCRdb names TRBD1, which stays unverified in the absence of DNA. Germline values: CDR1 LGHDT, CDR2 YNNKEL (reference sequence). The CDR3 length is 15 residues. The CDR3 protein is CASSHTPGNHYEQYF.

This chain joins TRBV18 and TRBJ1-1; without DNA, the TCRdb call of TRBD1 cannot be checked. CDR1 and CDR2 from the germline V gene are KGHSH and LQKENI. This CDR3 has 13 amino acids. The CDR3 sequence is CASSLRTGDEAFF.

The V gene is TRBV7-8, the J gene TRBJ2-7; TCRdb's assignment of TRBD2 cannot be checked, as there is no DNA. Germline lookup yields CDR1 SGHVS and CDR2 FQNEAQ. The CDR3 has 16 residues. CDR3 loop: CASSLLGTSGSYEQYF. The full variable domain, with the rest looked up from reference TRBV7-8 and TRBJ2-7, is GAGVSQSPRYKVAKRGQDVALRCDPISGHVSLFWYQQALGQGPEFLTYFQNEAQLDKSGLPSDRFFAERPEGSVSTLKIQRTQQEDSAVYLCASSLLGTSGSYEQYFGPGTRLTVT.

The J gene is TRBJ2-5, the V gene TRBV24-1; TCRdb lists TRBD2, though no DNA is available to test this call. Germline V gene data show CDR1 as KGHDR and CDR2 as SFDVKD. The CDR3 spans 17 residues. The CDR3 loop reads CATSVGVLAGGLETQYF.

The chain is built from TRBV4-1 and TRBJ2-7; TCRdb outputs TRBD2, but without DNA this stays unchecked. The CDR3 consists of 16 residues. The V gene's germline CDR1 is MGHRA and CDR2 YSYEKL. The CDR3 protein is CASSQDISGSWNEQYF.

This chain uses TRBV5-1 with TRBJ2-1; TCRdb's assignment of TRBD2 cannot be checked, as there is no DNA. CDR3 length equals 15 residues. Looked up from germline, CDR1 is SGHRS and CDR2 is YFSETQ. This CDR3 is CASSQGLAGGGEQFF.

This chain uses TRBV5-1 with TRBJ2-2; the D gene TCRdb calls, TRBD2, cannot be checked with no DNA. CDR1 and CDR2 (germline): SGHRS, YFSETQ. CDR3 length: 15 residues. CDR3: CASSLVVAGTGELFF.